What follows are 6 T cell receptor beta chains derived from one specimen sequenced in a study of identical twins. TCRdb passed the 5' RACE reads through MiXCR, listing each CDR3 protein once. In the table there are about 550,000 distinct CDR3 sequences, about a fifth of which are singletons. This sample was shared with a second study, whose subject was yellow fever vaccine responses in identical twins.

The sequenced material came from CD4+ T cells sorted from blood. These receptors were collected from a woman in her late teens or twenties in good health.

The chain recombines TRBV11-1 with TRBJ1-1; 7 bases line up with TRBD1. The germline CDR1 and CDR2 sequences are SGHAT and FQDESV (reference sequence). CDR3 length: 17 amino acids. The V gene end was trimmed by 3 bases and the J gene end by 1 base; junction bases not matched to a gene: 11. The CDR3 nucleotides are TGTGCCAGCAGCTTTGGACAGGCGTATCGAGGGAACACTGAAGCTTTCTTT. Translation: CASSFGQAYRGNTEAFF.

The rearrangement joins TRBV3-1 to TRBJ2-1; possible D gene TRBD2, 5 bases. Trimming took off 0 bases at V and 5 bases at J, with 11 bases between the two ends. Germline CDR1 LGHDT, CDR2 YNNKEL (reference sequence). This CDR3 region has 15 residues. CDR3 DNA sequence: TGTGCCAGCAGCCAAGATCGGGGTCCCCACAATGAGCAGTTCTTC. It translates to CASSQDRGPHNEQFF.

The rearrangement links TRBV18 to TRBJ2-7; 8 bases match TRBD1. J gave up 3 bases and V 6 bases, and 10 bases lay outside the gene matches. Germline V CDR1 and CDR2: KGHSH, LQKENI. CDR3 length: 15 amino acids. In DNA form, the CDR3 reads TGTGCCAGCTCCCTTATGGACAGGGTTAACTACGAGCAGTACTTC. It specifies CASSLMDRVNYEQYF.

V and J are TRBV6-5 and TRBJ2-1; D could derive from TRBD1 or TRBD2 (5 bases each). Germline CDR1 MNHEY, CDR2 SVGAGI. This CDR3 region has 13 residues. Between the trimmed V and J ends, which lost 0 bases and 6 bases, there was a span of 6 bases. CDR3 in amino acids: CASSYSGRNEQFF. The CDR3 DNA reads TGTGCCAGCAGTTACTCGGGACGCAATGAGCAGTTCTTC.

The rearrangement joins TRBV12-3 or TRBV12-4 to TRBJ2-3; D is uncertain. Trimming left V 4 bases short and J 7 bases short, with 15 bases between. The CDR3 is 14 amino acids. CDR3 residues: CASSSNPGPNTQYF. DNA for the CDR3: TGTGCCAGCAGTTCCAATCCCGGACCGAATACGCAGTATTTT.

V gene TRBV15 combines with J gene TRBJ2-7; D not certain. There are 14 residues in the CDR3. Looked up from germline, CDR1 is LNHNV and CDR2 is YYDKDF (reference sequence). V was shortened by 2 bases and J by 3 bases, with 11 bases between the two germline ends. CDR3: CATSRNKQNYEQYV. Written as DNA, the CDR3 is TGTGCCACCAGCAGAAACAAACAAAACTACGAGCAGTACGTC.